The clone carrying this TCR beta chain turned up a few times. This sample stems from a study of shared T cell receptors in the human thymus. CDR3 length equals 13 residues. The V gene end was trimmed by 2 bases and the J gene end by 7 bases; junction bases not matched to a gene: 1. Per germline, CDR1 LGHNA and CDR2 YNFKEQ. TCRdb's table, derived via immunoSEQ multiplex PCR, lists solely in-frame clones and lacks some. In the table there are under 450,000 clones, approximately 95% of which are singletons. The origin of this receptor is a human donor. The material sequenced was thymocytes. This chain connects TRBV4-2 to TRBJ2-2; 7 bases are a match to TRBD2. In nucleotides, the CDR3 is TGTGCCAGCAGCCAATGGGAGGGCGGGGAGCTGTTTTTT. Translating it yields CASSQWEGGELFF.